This TCR beta chain was identified in a study of CD8 T cells in Susac syndrome. As for the study in general: When blood was collected, patients with Susac syndrome were therapy-naive, were taking corticosteroids, or were receiving intravenous immunoglobulin alone.

Per germline, CDR1 DFQATT and CDR2 SNEGSKA (reference sequence). The J segment lost 8 bases and the V segment lost 2 bases, leaving 10 bases of the junction unmatched. This CDR3 contains 14 residues. Random hexamers were used to reverse transcribe the RNA input (about 0.45 to 1 ug). Multiplex immunoSEQ PCR targeted 54 Vbeta and 13 Jbeta TCR beta segments. TCRdb ran MiXCR on the immunoSEQ multiplex PCR reads and lists one entry per CDR3 protein. The table has 200,000 or so distinct CDR3 sequences, over 90% seen once. High-throughput TCR beta sequencing covered peripheral CD8+ and CD4+ T cells. Study-wide results and caveats: Susac-specific public clones numbered sixteen in total CD8+ repertoires (and a few in CD8+ TEMRA repertoires).

The count of this clonotype is one. Its antigen is undetermined. This TCR came from a human donor with Susac syndrome. Material: CD8+ T cells from PBMCs. This chain uses TRBV20-1 with TRBJ1-2, with 8 bases matching TRBD1. The CDR3 nucleotides read TGCAGTGCTAGAAATCAGGGGGCATCCACAGGCTACACCTTC. Translation gives CSARNQGASTGYTF.